The 22 T cell receptor beta chains below come from one sample, sequenced in a study of T cells in Graves' hyperthyroidism and ophthalmopathy (dated by TCRdb to between 2018 and 2021). Receptors were amplified or captured by multiplex PCR. Reads for this sample came from an Illumina HiSeq 2000. Amplification of TCR beta CDR3 regions was carried out from RNA transcripts. The TCR CDR3 was subjected to a first round of RT-PCR using the HTBI primer set and the Qiagen OneStep RT-PCR kit. Starting from the raw public reads, TCRdb applied fastp trimming at Q25, assembled clones with MiXCR and retained in-frame beta chains. Records with the same CDR3 protein are collapsed into one entry carrying the most frequent genes and DNA. The sample records about 480,000 distinct CDR3 sequences, around 24% of which are singletons. Together, the top ten hold roughly 12% of the sample. The sample was blood. The receptors were gathered from a woman in her thirties with Graves' ophthalmopathy.

This clonotype was detected ten times or more. This rearrangement joins TRBV5-1 to TRBJ1-5; D is unresolved. The germline V gene encodes CDR1 SGHRS and CDR2 YFSETQ. CDR3 length: 15 amino acids. V was cut by 4 bases and J by 7 bases, with 18 bases left in between. CDR3 DNA sequence: TGCGCCAGCAGCCCGAACCCAGATAACATGCAGCCCCAGCATTTT. Its protein is CASSPNPDNMQPQHF. The variable domain in full, completed from reference TRBV5-1 and TRBJ1-5, reads KAGVTQTPRYLIKTRGQQVTLSCSPISGHRSVSWYQQTPGQGLQFLFEYFSETQRNKGNFPGRFSGRQFSNSRSEMNVSTLELGDSALYLCASSPNPDNMQPQHFGDGTRLSIL.

This clonotype was picked up a small number of times. This sequence joins TRBV14 and TRBJ1-3; no definite D call. V was cut by 1 base and J by 0 bases, with 7 bases left in between. In germline, CDR1 is SGHDN, CDR2 FVKESK. This CDR3 contains 15 residues. The CDR3 reads CASSQGIHSGNTIYF. Here the CDR3 DNA reads TGTGCCAGCAGCCAAGGGATACACTCTGGAAACACCATATATTTT.

The V gene is TRBV28, the J gene TRBJ2-5; 8 bases agree with TRBD1. The V and J ends lost 4 bases and 4 bases, in that order; junction bases with no gene match: 14. Germline V gene sequence: CDR1 MDHEN, CDR2 SYDVKM. The CDR3 loop spans 17 amino acids. DNA of the CDR3: TGTGCCAGCAGTTCTATGGGGGTAGGGACAGGAAGAGAGACCCAGTACTTC. Translating gives CASSSMGVGTGRETQYF.

Many counts were recorded for this clonotype. This rearrangement joins TRBV7-3 to TRBJ2-3; D remains ambiguous. CDR1 is SGHTA and CDR2 is FQGTGA in the germline V gene. The CDR3 has 12 amino acids. The germline V and J ends were trimmed by 3 bases and 9 bases, with 10 bases remaining between them. CDR3 sequence: CASSFPLGTQYF. The DNA of the CDR3 is TGTGCCAGCAGCTTCCCCTTAGGGACGCAGTATTTT.

This clonotype was found many times. The V call is TRBV6-5, the J call TRBJ1-6; 7 bases fit TRBD1. This CDR3 has 15 amino acids. The V gene's germline CDR1 is MNHEY and CDR2 SVGAGI. After removal of 3 bases from V and 9 bases from J, the junction contained 8 bases not matched to a gene. In nucleotides, the CDR3 is TGTGCCAGCAGTTATGGTCGACAGGGCGGTTCACCCCTCCACTTT. It codes for CASSYGRQGGSPLHF.

The chain carries TRBV2 and TRBJ2-7; no clear D. Germline lookup yields CDR1 SNHLY and CDR2 FYNNEI. This CDR3 has 12 residues. DNA of the CDR3: TGTGCCAGTAGTGTCCTGAACTACGAGCAGTACGTC. It codes for CASSVLNYEQYV.

This clonotype has more than one count but fewer than ten. The rearrangement joins TRBV28 to TRBJ1-4; 8 bases are a match to TRBD1. The germline gives CDR1 MDHEN, CDR2 SYDVKM. The length of the CDR3 is 16 residues. J was trimmed by 1 base and V by 3 bases; bases with no gene match: 4. CDR3 coding DNA: TGTGCCAGCAGTTTGTCAGGGGGCCTAACTAATGAAAAACTGTTTTTT. Amino acid sequence: CASSLSGGLTNEKLFF.

Many counts were recorded for this clonotype. The chain carries TRBV19 and TRBJ2-5; 14 bases fit TRBD2. This CDR3 spans 16 amino acids. CDR1 and CDR2 from the germline V gene are LNHDA and SQIVND (reference sequence). V was clipped by 2 bases and J by 4 bases; unmatched bases: 3. This CDR3 reads CASSIKGTSGGETQYF. The CDR3, as DNA: TGTGCCAGTAGTATAAAAGGGACTAGCGGGGGAGAGACCCAGTACTTC.

This clonotype has a handful of counts. This chain links TRBV12-3 or TRBV12-4 with TRBJ1-2; TRBD1 is a possible D gene (6 bases). The CDR3 is made up of 15 amino acids. Trimming took 0 bases from V and 8 from J, leaving 16 bases between them. In DNA, the CDR3 is TGTGCCAGCAGTTTAGCGCGGAGGGGGAACGCGGGCTACACCTTC. This translates into CASSLARRGNAGYTF.

At least ten counts were recorded for this clonotype. The chain joins TRBV15 to TRBJ2-5; D is uncertain. CDR1 is LNHNV, CDR2 YYDKDF, per germline (reference sequence). V was trimmed by 0 bases and J by 1 base, leaving 9 bases between them. The CDR3 has 15 residues. The CDR3 loop is CATSRDRPTQETQYF. The CDR3 DNA reads as TGTGCCACCAGCAGAGATAGACCCACCCAAGAGACCCAGTACTTC.

The table lists this clonotype with many counts. The chain links TRBV28 to TRBJ1-5; D is undetermined. CDR1 is MDHEN and CDR2 is SYDVKM in the germline V gene. The CDR3 extends over 15 amino acids. Trimming removed 5 bases at V and 0 bases at J, with 11 bases between. CDR3 DNA: TGTGCCAGCAGTATCGAAGGCTATAGCAATCAGCCCCAGCATTTT. Amino acid sequence: CASSIEGYSNQPQHF.

This clonotype was counted only a few times. A much more abundant neighbour one base away suggests this may be a read error. The chain uses TRBV25-1 and TRBJ2-2; TRBD1 aligns across 9 bases. In germline, CDR1 is MGHDK, CDR2 SYGVNS. Trimming at V came to 5 bases and at J to 7 bases, leaving 5 bases not matched to a gene. This CDR3 has 14 residues. CDR3 coding DNA: TGTGCCAGCAGTACAGGGGGCGAAATCGGGGAGCTGTTTTTT. Protein product: CASSTGGEIGELFF.

This clonotype was counted ten times or more. The gene calls are TRBV27 and TRBJ1-1; D might be TRBD1 (5 bases). CDR3 size: 15 residues. CDR1 is MNHEY, CDR2 SMNVEV, per germline (reference sequence). Trimming removed 5 bases from V and 0 bases from J, with 13 bases in between. The chain's CDR3 is CASSEIQGLNTEAFF. The CDR3, as DNA: TGTGCCAGCAGTGAAATCCAGGGTTTGAACACTGAAGCTTTCTTT.

This clonotype appeared many times. This chain links TRBV6-5 with TRBJ2-5, with TRBD1 matching 7 bases. Germline V gives CDR1 MNHEY, CDR2 SVGAGI. This CDR3 region has 15 residues. V lost 6 bases to trimming and J lost 1 base; unmatched junction nucleotides: 8. CDR3 nucleotides: TGTGCCAGCAGAAGACGGACAGGCCCCCAAGAGACCCAGTACTTC. The encoded protein is CASRRRTGPQETQYF.

The J gene is TRBJ2-2, the V gene TRBV9; D is possibly TRBD2 (6 bases). Germline CDR1 reads SGDLS; CDR2 reads YYNGEE. This CDR3 has 18 amino acids. Trimming left V 0 bases short and J 6 bases short, with 21 bases between. CDR3 in amino acids: CASSVAIGTDFFAGELFF. CDR3 nucleotide sequence: TGTGCCAGCAGCGTAGCGATAGGGACTGACTTTTTCGCCGGGGAGCTGTTTTTT.

This clonotype has only a few counts. The chain is built from TRBV20-1 and TRBJ2-7, with D hard to call. The CDR3 contains 15 residues. V shed 1 base and J shed 3 bases, with 16 bases lying between them. Germline V CDR1 and CDR2: DFQATT, SNEGSKA (reference sequence). The CDR3 sequence is CSARGLGPVGYEQYF. Here the CDR3 DNA reads TGCAGTGCTAGAGGTTTGGGTCCAGTGGGCTACGAGCAGTACTTC.

This clonotype has ten or more counts. The chain employs TRBV7-9 and TRBJ2-2; D might be TRBD1 (7 bases). The length of the CDR3 is 14 residues. Trimming stripped 5 bases from V and 3 bases from J, with 10 bases between. The germline V gene has CDR1 SEHNR and CDR2 FQNEAQ (reference sequence). CDR3 sequence (DNA): TGTGCCAGCAGCGCGGGACAGTACACCGGGGAGCTGTTTTTT. It yields the protein CASSAGQYTGELFF.

This clonotype was observed at least ten times. The chain is built from TRBV20-1 and TRBJ2-5; unclear D gene. The V gene's germline CDR1 is DFQATT and CDR2 SNEGSKA (reference sequence). The CDR3 extends over 14 amino acids. The V end lost 3 bases, the J end lost 5 bases, and 16 bases lay between the germline ends. CDR3 in DNA: TGCAGTGCTAGTGTTCCCCTCTCCTGGGAGACCCAGTACTTC. It specifies CSASVPLSWETQYF.

This clonotype was found many times. The chain carries TRBV6-5 and TRBJ2-2, with 8 bases fitting TRBD1. Germline CDR1 is MNHEY and CDR2 is SVGAGI. The CDR3 covers 16 residues. Losses at the gene ends were 6 bases for V and 6 bases for J; bases not matched to a gene: 12. The CDR3 sequence is CASSHSGTGRAGELFF. The DNA for the CDR3 is TGTGCCAGCAGCCATTCGGGGACAGGAAGGGCCGGGGAGCTGTTTTTT.

This clonotype was observed at least ten times. This chain uses TRBV12-3 or TRBV12-4 with TRBJ1-1; no clear D gene. V gave up 6 bases and J gave up 4 bases, with 15 bases separating them. The CDR3 has 14 residues. CDR3 amino acids: CASSVQPMTTEAFF. The CDR3 coding sequence is TGTGCCAGCAGCGTTCAGCCCATGACCACTGAAGCTTTCTTT.

The sample holds a few counts of this clonotype. The V gene is TRBV5-1, the J gene TRBJ1-1, with D tentatively TRBD1 (6 bases). CDR1 is SGHRS, CDR2 YFSETQ, per germline. The CDR3 has 15 amino acids. Trimming removed 0 bases at V and 3 bases at J, with 12 bases between. The CDR3 spells CASSLGAGGDTEAFF. The CDR3 DNA is TGCGCCAGCAGCTTGGGGGCGGGGGGCGACACTGAAGCTTTCTTT.

This clonotype was recorded at least ten times. This sequence joins TRBV14 and TRBJ1-2, with D possibly being TRBD1 (5 bases). In germline, CDR1 is SGHDN, CDR2 FVKESK. The V end lost 5 bases, the J end lost 4 bases, and 11 bases lay between the germline ends. This CDR3 is 13 amino acids long. The CDR3 region has the DNA TGTGCCAGCAGCAACAGGCAGGGCTATGGCTACACCTTC. Amino acids: CASSNRQGYGYTF.